These 28 T cell receptor beta chains originate from one sample sequenced in a study of T-cell memory formation after mild COVID-19. MiXCR was run by TCRdb on the 5' RACE reads, yielding one entry per CDR3 protein. The table has hundreds of thousands of distinct CDR3 sequences, roughly 14% seen once. Material: PBMCs or a T cell subset sorted from them (not recorded which). The receptors derive from a young man who had mild COVID-19 (a few samples of this study predate the infection). Cell type and time point are not known.

This clonotype has more than one count but fewer than ten. J is TRBJ2-7 and V is TRBV14; perhaps TRBD1 as D (6 bases). This CDR3 contains 14 residues. The V gene's germline CDR1 is SGHDN and CDR2 FVKESK. Trimming left V 0 bases short and J 7 bases short, with 13 bases between. CDR3 protein: CASSQEDRWGEQYF. In DNA form, the CDR3 reads TGTGCCAGCAGCCAAGAGGACAGATGGGGGGAGCAGTACTTC.

The sample holds a few counts of this clonotype. J is TRBJ1-2 and V is TRBV5-6; perhaps TRBD1 as D (5 bases). The V gene's germline CDR1 is SGHDT and CDR2 YYEEEE. This CDR3 region has 17 residues. Between the trimmed V and J ends, which lost 4 bases and 3 bases, there was a span of 22 bases. The DNA of the CDR3 is TGTGCCAGCAGCCCTGGGACGGACCGCGGAGACTACTATGGCTACACCTTC. It codes for CASSPGTDRGDYYGYTF.

This clonotype was seen a few times. The chain joins TRBV12-3 or TRBV12-4 to TRBJ1-3; TRBD1 matches at 8 bases. The CDR3 is 17 amino acids. The V and J ends lost 5 bases and 0 bases, in that order; junction bases with no gene match: 9. CDR3 DNA: TGTGCCAGCAGTGGGACAGGAGGAATCCTCTCTGGAAACACCATATATTTT. Protein product: CASSGTGGILSGNTIYF.

The table lists this clonotype with a few counts. For the CDR3, the DNA is TGTGCCAGCACCCTCGGGGTAAACACAGATACGCAGTATTTT. Translation: CASTLGVNTDTQYF. The chain links TRBV7-2 to TRBJ2-3; possibly TRBD2 for D (5 bases). The CDR3 is made up of 14 amino acids. Germline V lookup: CDR1 SGHTA, CDR2 FQGNSA. V was cut by 7 bases and J by 2 bases, with 13 bases left in between.

This clonotype has ten or more counts. The chain has TRBV7-9 and TRBJ1-5; D might be TRBD1 (6 bases). V lost 0 bases and J lost 5, with 20 bases in between. This CDR3 has 18 amino acids. The V gene's germline CDR1 is SEHNR and CDR2 FQNEAQ (reference sequence). CDR3 coding DNA: TGTGCCAGCAGCTTAGCGCAGGATTGGGACAACCTAGATCAGCCCCAGCATTTT. Its translation is CASSLAQDWDNLDQPQHF.

V gene TRBV2 combines with J gene TRBJ2-3; tentatively, D is TRBD2 (6 bases). This CDR3 contains 14 residues. Per germline, CDR1 SNHLY and CDR2 FYNNEI. Trimming took off 9 bases at V and 4 bases at J, with 17 bases between the two ends. CDR3 sequence reads: CASTGDRWADTQYF. CDR3 nucleotides: TGTGCCAGTACGGGAGACCGGTGGGCAGATACGCAGTATTTT. The complete variable domain, with remaining parts taken from reference TRBV2 and TRBJ2-3, reads EPEVTQTPSHQVTQMGQEVILRCVPISNHLYFYWYRQILGQKVEFLVSFYNNEISEKSEIFDDQFSVERPDGSNFTLKIRSTKLEDSAMYFCASTGDRWADTQYFGPGTRLTVL.

This clonotype was seen ten or more times. The chain recombines TRBV5-1 with TRBJ2-2; TRBD1 might be the D (5 bases). Trimming took off 7 bases at V and 2 bases at J, with 12 bases between the two ends. The CDR3 is made up of 14 amino acids. Germline V gene lookup returns CDR1 SGHRS and CDR2 YFSETQ. The CDR3 nucleotides read TGCGCCAGCCAGCCAGGGCCAAACACCGGGGAGCTGTTTTTT. Its translation: CASQPGPNTGELFF. The full variable domain, with the rest looked up from reference TRBV5-1 and TRBJ2-2, is KAGVTQTPRYLIKTRGQQVTLSCSPISGHRSVSWYQQTPGQGLQFLFEYFSETQRNKGNFPGRFSGRQFSNSRSEMNVSTLELGDSALYLCASQPGPNTGELFFGEGSRLTVL.

This chain links TRBV7-2 with TRBJ2-2; D is ambiguous. Germline V gene sequence: CDR1 SGHTA, CDR2 FQGNSA. V dropped 1 base and J dropped 4 bases, with 10 bases sitting between them. The CDR3 is made up of 15 amino acids. CDR3 loop: CASSLGARGTGELFF. The CDR3 DNA follows: TGTGCCAGCAGCTTAGGGGCCCGCGGCACCGGGGAGCTGTTTTTT. Full variable domain (rest looked up from reference TRBV7-2 and TRBJ2-2): GAGVSQSPSNKVTEKGKDVELRCDPISGHTALYWYRQSLGQGLEFLIYFQGNSAPDKSGLPSDRFSAERTGGSVSTLTIQRTQQEDSAVYLCASSLGARGTGELFFGEGSRLTVL.

This sequence joins TRBV20-1 and TRBJ2-7; 7 bases fit TRBD1. V shed 5 bases, J shed 2 bases, and the junction held 9 bases outside the gene matches. Germline V gene lookup returns CDR1 DFQATT and CDR2 SNEGSKA (reference sequence). The CDR3 totals 14 residues. CDR3 region: CSAPRTGLPYEQYF. DNA of the CDR3: TGCAGTGCTCCCCGGACAGGTCTTCCCTACGAGCAGTACTTC.

The J gene is TRBJ1-1, the V gene TRBV4-3; D call uncertain. The CDR3 extends over 14 amino acids. V shed 1 base and J shed 1 base, with 7 bases lying between them. Germline values: CDR1 LGHNA, CDR2 YSLEER. The CDR3 region is CASSQGAENTEAFF. The CDR3 bases are TGCGCCAGCAGCCAAGGGGCAGAGAACACTGAAGCTTTCTTT.

The J gene is TRBJ2-5, the V gene TRBV5-8; TRBD2 aligns across 11 bases. This CDR3 contains 16 residues. J lost 4 bases, V lost 0 bases, and 5 bases had no gene match. Germline V gene data show CDR1 as SGHTS and CDR2 as YDEGEE. CDR3 sequence (DNA): TGTGCCAGCAGCTTGGGTACTAGCGGGGGACGAGAGACCCAGTACTTC. Its translation is CASSLGTSGGRETQYF.

In its sample, this clonotype was seen a few times. The chain carries TRBV24-1 and TRBJ2-5, with D perhaps TRBD2 (5 bases). This CDR3 is 15 amino acids long. The germline V and J ends were trimmed by 3 bases and 2 bases, with 12 bases remaining between them. The germline V gene has CDR1 KGHDR and CDR2 SFDVKD. Here the CDR3 reads CATSDRWERQETQYF. DNA for the CDR3: TGTGCCACCAGTGATCGATGGGAGAGACAAGAGACCCAGTACTTC.

About this clonotype: A read error may produce the germline difference seen at one junction end. J is TRBJ1-2 and V is TRBV4-1; a possible D gene is TRBD1 (5 bases). The CDR3 loop spans 12 amino acids. Germline-derived CDR1 and CDR2 are MGHRA and YSYEKL. The CDR3 reads CARSRSGNGYTF. DNA for the CDR3: TGCGCCAGAAGCCGTTCAGGGAATGGCTACACCTTC.

This clonotype was detected ten times or more. The V call is TRBV7-2, the J call TRBJ2-1; 9 bases are a match to TRBD1. Losses at the gene ends were 5 bases for V and 9 bases for J; bases not matched to a gene: 8. CDR1 is SGHTA and CDR2 is FQGNSA in the germline V gene. The CDR3 consists of 14 residues. As DNA, the CDR3 is TGTGCCAGCAGCGTCGGACAGGGGCGAGGTGAGCAGTTCTTC. This codes for CASSVGQGRGEQFF. Supplemented by reference TRBV7-2 and TRBJ2-1, the full variable domain reads GAGVSQSPSNKVTEKGKDVELRCDPISGHTALYWYRQSLGQGLEFLIYFQGNSAPDKSGLPSDRFSAERTGGSVSTLTIQRTQQEDSAVYLCASSVGQGRGEQFFGPGTRLTVL.

The gene calls are TRBV30 and TRBJ1-1; a possible D gene is TRBD1 (5 bases). CDR1 GTSNPN and CDR2 SVGIG come from the germline V gene (reference sequence). V was trimmed by 2 bases and J by 5 bases, leaving 12 bases between them. The CDR3 extends over 13 amino acids. The CDR3 loop reads CAWSPGAGTEAFF. CDR3 DNA sequence: TGTGCCTGGAGTCCCGGGGCGGGTACTGAAGCTTTCTTT.

This clonotype has only a few counts. This chain connects TRBV5-1 to TRBJ2-7; 7 bases agree with TRBD1. The V segment lost 4 bases and the J segment 4 bases; nucleotides outside the gene matches: 5. The CDR3 loop spans 13 amino acids. From germline, CDR1 is SGHRS and CDR2 YFSETQ. The CDR3 bases are TGCGCCAGCAGCGCCGGGACAGCGTACGAGCAGTACTTC. Protein sequence: CASSAGTAYEQYF.

The chain combines TRBV20-1 with TRBJ1-2; TRBD1 matches at 8 bases. Trimming removed 0 bases from V and 2 bases from J; junction bases left unmatched: 11. CDR1 and CDR2 from the germline V gene are DFQATT and SNEGSKA (reference sequence). This CDR3 contains 17 residues. This CDR3 is CSAREPTGHRGNYGYTF. CDR3 sequence (DNA): TGCAGTGCTAGAGAGCCGACCGGTCACAGGGGGAACTATGGCTACACCTTC.

The chain links TRBV29-1 to TRBJ1-4; 7 positions match TRBD1. With V trimmed by 6 bases and J by 7 bases, 5 bases remained unmatched. The CDR3 sequence is 12 residues long. Germline CDR1 SQVTM, CDR2 ANQGSEA. The chain's CDR3 is CSVRKGAEKLFF. The CDR3 DNA is TGCAGCGTAAGGAAGGGGGCTGAAAAACTGTTTTTT.

This clonotype was seen a handful of times. The chain links TRBV9 to TRBJ1-2; TRBD1 is a possible D gene (5 bases). V lost 4 bases to trimming and J lost 2 bases, with 12 bases between them. CDR1 is SGDLS, CDR2 YYNGEE, per germline. The CDR3 runs 14 residues. As DNA, the CDR3 is TGTGCCAGCAGCCCCCGGGACGGAAACTATGGCTACACCTTC. Its protein product is CASSPRDGNYGYTF.

This clonotype turned up a few times. V and J are TRBV4-3 and TRBJ2-1, with D perhaps matching TRBD1 (5 bases). This CDR3 has 15 residues. Trimming cost V 1 base and J 2 bases, with 9 bases left between them. CDR1 and CDR2 from the germline V gene are LGHNA and YSLEER. CDR3 DNA: TGCGCCAGCAGCCAAGGGGCAGGGACCTACAATGAGCAGTTCTTC. It encodes CASSQGAGTYNEQFF.

CDR3 sequence reads: CASSYSLGRSSYNEQFF. The CDR3 DNA reads as TGTGCCAGCAGTTACTCTCTAGGCAGAAGCTCCTACAATGAGCAGTTCTTC. The chain has TRBV6-2 or TRBV6-3 and TRBJ2-1; D not certain. The ends were cut back, 0 bases at V and 0 bases at J, with 12 bases in the middle. CDR1 MNHEY and CDR2 SVGEGT come from the germline V gene. This CDR3 is built from 17 residues.

This clonotype was picked up many times. The J gene is TRBJ2-1, the V gene TRBV2; D unresolved. The germline V gene encodes CDR1 SNHLY and CDR2 FYNNEI. The CDR3 loop spans 15 amino acids. In nucleotides, the CDR3 is TGTGCTATGATTGCCGGGTCTCTTAACAACAATGAGCAGTTCTTC. This gives the protein CAMIAGSLNNNEQFF.

CDR3 in DNA: TGCAGTGCTAGTTCGGGGCGGATGGGGCAAGAGACCCAGTACTTC. Encoded protein: CSASSGRMGQETQYF. The chain couples TRBV20-1 to TRBJ2-5; possibly TRBD1 or TRBD2 for D (5 bases each). Looked up from germline, CDR1 is DFQATT and CDR2 is SNEGSKA (reference sequence). The CDR3 length is 15 residues. V shed 3 bases and J shed 2 bases, with 16 bases lying between them.

This clonotype was detected many times. The genes are TRBV5-1 and TRBJ2-3; D might be TRBD2 (6 bases). The CDR3 sequence is 15 residues long. Germline CDR1 is SGHRS and CDR2 is YFSETQ. V was clipped by 0 bases and J by 4 bases, with 12 bases between them. In DNA, the CDR3 is TGCGCCAGCAGCTTGGCCGGGAGCTACGCAGATACGCAGTATTTT. Protein product: CASSLAGSYADTQYF.

This clonotype was counted only a few times. The chain joins TRBV7-2 to TRBJ2-5; the D is unclear. The CDR3 runs 11 residues. Trimming pared 1 base from V and 10 bases from J, leaving 7 bases between. CDR1 and CDR2 from the germline V gene are SGHTA and FQGNSA. CDR3 DNA: TGTGCCAGCAGCTTAGGGCCTAGCCAGTACTTC. Encoded protein: CASSLGPSQYF. Full variable domain (remainder filled in from reference TRBV7-2 and TRBJ2-5): GAGVSQSPSNKVTEKGKDVELRCDPISGHTALYWYRQSLGQGLEFLIYFQGNSAPDKSGLPSDRFSAERTGGSVSTLTIQRTQQEDSAVYLCASSLGPSQYFGPGTRLLVL.

This clonotype was counted ten times or more. This rearrangement joins TRBV14 to TRBJ2-1; 11 bases line up with TRBD2. This CDR3 has 16 amino acids. V shed 4 bases, J shed 6 bases, and the junction held 8 bases outside the gene matches. From germline, CDR1 is SGHDN and CDR2 FVKESK. As DNA, the CDR3 is TGTGCCAGCAGCCGAGGGTTACTAGCGGGGGCCAATGAGCAGTTCTTC. Its protein is CASSRGLLAGANEQFF.

This clonotype was seen a few times. J is TRBJ2-2 and V is TRBV7-2; a weak D match, TRBD2 (6 bases). This CDR3 is 15 amino acids long. Germline V gene data show CDR1 as SGHTA and CDR2 as FQGNSA. The germline V and J ends were trimmed by 5 bases and 7 bases, with 17 bases remaining between them. The CDR3 region has the DNA TGTGCCAGCAGCCTTGCGGGACTTGCACGCGGGGAGCTGTTTTTT. Encoded protein: CASSLAGLARGELFF. The whole variable domain, remainder taken from reference TRBV7-2 and TRBJ2-2, is GAGVSQSPSNKVTEKGKDVELRCDPISGHTALYWYRQSLGQGLEFLIYFQGNSAPDKSGLPSDRFSAERTGGSVSTLTIQRTQQEDSAVYLCASSLAGLARGELFFGEGSRLTVL.

This clonotype has only a few counts. In DNA form, the CDR3 reads TGCAGCGTTGAAGCCTCAGTGTACCAAGAGACCCAGTACTTC. Protein product: CSVEASVYQETQYF. The chain uses TRBV29-1 and TRBJ2-5; D is uncertain. The germline V gene has CDR1 SQVTM and CDR2 ANQGSEA. V shed 1 base and J shed 0 bases, with 9 bases lying between them. CDR3 length equals 14 residues.